These T cell receptor beta chains were read from a single sample in a study of blood T cell repertoires in COVID-19. Repertoires were generated with immunoSEQ multiplex PCR, while TCRdb's copy carries only in-frame clones and drops some. The sample holds 25,000 to 35,000 clones, 88% seen once. Sequenced material: peripheral blood. The source is a man in his fifties or sixties with COVID-19, enrolled during active disease. The CDR3 runs from the conserved cysteine through the conserved F or W. Fields, in order: V gene, CDR3 length, J gene, CDR3 protein.

TRBV2,14,TRBJ1-6,CASSDHSPRSPLHF
TRBV19,14,TRBJ2-1,CATSRGDEDNEQFF
TRBV28,16,TRBJ2-3,CASSPFRSISTDTQYF
TRBV27,14,TRBJ1-5,CASSKNRDTPPQHF
TRBV15,15,TRBJ1-2,CATSRGVPLDYGYTF
TRBV7-7,15,TRBJ1-3,CASSQGQGSGNTIYF
TRBV11-2,12,TRBJ2-1,CASSLSFDEQFF
TRBV28,15,TRBJ1-1,CASSTYRGLNTEAFF
TRBV2,12,TRBJ2-1,CASSEGGRGQFF
TRBV11-3,13,TRBJ1-1,CASSRDTNTEAFF
TRBV7-9,13,TRBJ1-1,CASRLDSHTEAFF
TRBV6-5,14,TRBJ1-2,CASRGPQGTMGYTF
TRBV5-1,13,TRBJ1-2,CASRPTRGDGYTF
TRBV7-8,15,TRBJ1-5,CASSLGQISNQPQHF
TRBV7-9,14,TRBJ1-6,CASSSHGQPRRTLW
TRBV15,15,TRBJ2-1,CATSRVMGLGNEQFF
TRBV5-4,15,TRBJ2-3,CASSLPLAGTDTQYF
TRBV5-6,16,TRBJ2-7,CASSLAGGSFSYEQYF
TRBV28,15,TRBJ1-2,CASSFRRWGQRGYTF
TRBV5-1,17,TRBJ2-3,CASSPPLAGGFTDTQYF
TRBV6-5,14,TRBJ1-1,CASRETAMNTEAFF
TRBV25-1,14,TRBJ1-1,CASSDRGIIAEAFF
TRBV30,14,TRBJ1-6,CAWSLDRDVSPLHF
TRBV6-5,16,TRBJ2-7,CASSYSSGGDSYEQYF
TRBV18,16,TRBJ2-3,CASSPRGGSRADTQYF
TRBV29-1,13,TRBJ2-2,CSAINTGAGELFF
TRBV2,16,TRBJ1-4,CASRTDRLATNEKLFF
TRBV3-1/TRBV3-2,14,TRBJ2-3,CASTAGGYTDTQYF
TRBV5-1,20,TRBJ1-5,CASSGAPDRDGSYSNQPQHF
TRBV6-5,14,TRBJ2-1,CASRPGLAGNEQFF
TRBV20-1,11,TRBJ1-1,CSAGRDTEAFF
TRBV7-2,16,TRBJ2-4,CASRRTGLAGAPRLYF
TRBV5-5,16,TRBJ1-1,CASSLYFGQMNTEAFF
TRBV5-4,14,TRBJ1-1,CASSVQGVGTEAFF
TRBV7-9,13,TRBJ2-7,CASSPGQGYEQYF
TRBV5-1,15,TRBJ2-1,CASSPAGEPYNEQFF
TRBV30,12,TRBJ1-3,CAHLGAGNTIYF
TRBV19,15,TRBJ2-1,CASRDRADSYNEQFF
TRBV6-5,14,TRBJ2-7,CASSSSGQTYEQYF
TRBV3-1/TRBV3-2,14,TRBJ2-2,CASSAQMNTGELFF
TRBV6-1,16,TRBJ1-6,CASSELDRGRGSPLHF
TRBV12-3/TRBV12-4,13,TRBJ1-1,CASRPNTPREAFF
TRBV3-1/TRBV3-2,14,TRBJ2-3,CASSQRDGEDTQYF
TRBV9,20,TRBJ2-1,CASSAVGGTSGRAGWNEQFF
TRBV4-1,18,TRBJ2-5,CASSQGVSAGSYQETQYF
TRBV5-4,15,TRBJ1-6,CASSTANSYNSPLHF
TRBV6-5,13,TRBJ1-2,CATTGGSHYGYTF
TRBV3-1/TRBV3-2,14,TRBJ1-5,CASSHSLPGQPQHF
TRBV27,12,TRBJ2-2,CASRAASGELFF
TRBV5-1,13,TRBJ2-2,CASSSSNTGELFF
TRBV15,11,TRBJ1-4,CATSRREKLFF
TRBV28,17,TRBJ1-2,CASTQMGGQISNYGYTF
TRBV6-2/TRBV6-3,14,TRBJ1-1,CASSYSRANTEAFF